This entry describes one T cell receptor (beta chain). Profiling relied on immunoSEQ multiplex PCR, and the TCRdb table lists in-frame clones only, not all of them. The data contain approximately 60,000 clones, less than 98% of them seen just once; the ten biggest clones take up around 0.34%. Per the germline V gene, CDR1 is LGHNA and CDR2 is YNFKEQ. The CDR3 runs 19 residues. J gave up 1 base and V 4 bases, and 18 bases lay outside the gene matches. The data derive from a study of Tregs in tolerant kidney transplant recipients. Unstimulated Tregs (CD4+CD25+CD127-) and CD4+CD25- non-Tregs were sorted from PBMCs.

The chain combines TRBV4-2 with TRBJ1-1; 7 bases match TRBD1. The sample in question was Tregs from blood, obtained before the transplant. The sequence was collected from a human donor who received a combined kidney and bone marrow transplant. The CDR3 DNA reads TGTGCCAGCAGCCGCCCTCGGTACAGGGGAGGAGTAACGAACACTGAAGCTTTCTTT. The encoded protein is CASSRPRYRGGVTNTEAFF.